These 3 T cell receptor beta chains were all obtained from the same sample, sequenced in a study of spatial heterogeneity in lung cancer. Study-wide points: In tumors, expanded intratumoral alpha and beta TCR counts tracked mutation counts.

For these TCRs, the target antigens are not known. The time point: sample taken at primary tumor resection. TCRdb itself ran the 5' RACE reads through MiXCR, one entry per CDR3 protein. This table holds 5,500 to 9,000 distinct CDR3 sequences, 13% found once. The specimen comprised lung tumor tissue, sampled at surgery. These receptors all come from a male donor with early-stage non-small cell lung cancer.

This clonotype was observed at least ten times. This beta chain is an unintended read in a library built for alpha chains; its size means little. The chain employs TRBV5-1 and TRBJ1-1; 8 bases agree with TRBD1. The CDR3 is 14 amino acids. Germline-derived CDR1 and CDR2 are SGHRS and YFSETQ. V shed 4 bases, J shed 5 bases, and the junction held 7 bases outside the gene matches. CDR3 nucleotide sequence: TGCGCCAGCAGCCCTGGACAGGGCGGGACTGAAGCTTTCTTT. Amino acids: CASSPGQGGTEAFF.

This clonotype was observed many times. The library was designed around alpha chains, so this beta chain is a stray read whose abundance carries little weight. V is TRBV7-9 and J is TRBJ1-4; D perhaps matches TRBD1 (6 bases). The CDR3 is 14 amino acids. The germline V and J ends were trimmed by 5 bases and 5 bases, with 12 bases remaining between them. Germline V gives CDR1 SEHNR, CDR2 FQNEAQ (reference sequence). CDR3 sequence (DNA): TGTGCCAGCAGCCGACAGGCCCGGAATGAAAAACTGTTTTTT. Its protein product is CASSRQARNEKLFF.

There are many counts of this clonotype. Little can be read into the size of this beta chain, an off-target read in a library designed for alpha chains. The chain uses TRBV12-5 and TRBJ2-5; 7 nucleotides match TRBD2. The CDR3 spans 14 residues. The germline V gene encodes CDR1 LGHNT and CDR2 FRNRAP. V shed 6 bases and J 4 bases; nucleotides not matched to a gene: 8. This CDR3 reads CASGKRGAGETQYF. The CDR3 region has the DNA TGTGCTAGTGGAAAGCGGGGCGCAGGAGAGACCCAGTACTTC.